The clone carrying this T cell receptor (beta chain) was seen a few times. The antigen is unknown. A sample-barcoded 5' primer and a J-beta primer mix were used in a second PCR of about 7 to 12 cycles. Sequencing yielded, for each sample, at least 3 million paired-end reads carrying CDR3. TCRdb re-analysed the 5' RACE reads in MiXCR, keeping a single row per CDR3 protein. The repertoire holds under 1 million distinct CDR3 sequences, with more than 40% as singletons. The data derive from a study of blood T cells in healthy people across ages. Points from the study as a whole: The unknown donor CMV status may have confounded expanded clonotype changes.

Sample donors were healthy Caucasian individuals that came from Russia, aged about 6 to 95. Each donor gave ten milliliters of peripheral blood. This CDR3 spans 15 amino acids. The germline CDR1 and CDR2 sequences are SQVTM and ANQGSEA. Trimming cost V 7 bases and J 3 bases; bases outside gene matches: 5. Sequenced input: blood. The rearrangement links TRBV29-1 to TRBJ2-2, with TRBD2 matching over 13 bases. The TCR comes from a man aged 60 to 69 in good health. The CDR3 DNA reads as TGCAGCGCAAATGGACTAGCGGGGGACACCGGGGAGCTGTTTTTT. It yields the protein CSANGLAGDTGELFF.